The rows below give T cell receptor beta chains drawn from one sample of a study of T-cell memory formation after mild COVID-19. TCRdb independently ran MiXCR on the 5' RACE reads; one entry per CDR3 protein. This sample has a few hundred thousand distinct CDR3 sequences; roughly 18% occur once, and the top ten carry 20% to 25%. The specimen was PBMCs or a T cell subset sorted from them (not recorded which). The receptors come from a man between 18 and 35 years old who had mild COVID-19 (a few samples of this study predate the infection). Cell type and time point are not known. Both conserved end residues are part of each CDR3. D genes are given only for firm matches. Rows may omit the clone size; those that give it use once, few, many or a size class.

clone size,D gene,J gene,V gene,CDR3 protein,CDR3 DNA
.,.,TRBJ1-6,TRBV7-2,CASSLWGILHF,TGTGCCAGCAGCTTATGGGGGATCCTCCACTTT
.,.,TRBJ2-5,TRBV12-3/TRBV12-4,CASTPSGEETQYF,TGTGCCAGCACCCCGTCCGGGGAAGAGACCCAGTACTTC
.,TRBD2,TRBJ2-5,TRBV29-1,CSVGFPPGGKTQYF,TGCAGCGTAGGTTTTCCGCCCGGGGGGAAGACCCAGTACTTC
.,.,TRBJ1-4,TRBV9,CASSVAIGTGGGEKLFF,TGTGCCAGCAGCGTAGCTATTGGAACGGGAGGTGGTGAAAAACTGTTTTTT
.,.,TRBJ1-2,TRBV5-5,CASSFLWGTDGYTF,.
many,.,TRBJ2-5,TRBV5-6,CASSFGTPETQYF,TGTGCCAGCAGCTTCGGGACACCGGAGACCCAGTACTTC
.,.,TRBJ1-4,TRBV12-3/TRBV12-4,CASSPGGVGTGWLFF,TGTGCCAGTTCACCGGGAGGTGTGGGGACGGGATGGCTGTTTTTT
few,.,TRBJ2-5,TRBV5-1,CASSSDPPGTQYF,TGCGCCAGCAGCTCCGACCCCCCTGGGACCCAGTACTTC
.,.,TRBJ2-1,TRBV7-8,CASSSIRGSPYNEQFF,TGTGCCAGCAGCTCGATCAGGGGATCCCCCTACAATGAGCAGTTCTTC
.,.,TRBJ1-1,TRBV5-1,CASSLQGGGNTEAFF,TGCGCCAGCAGCTTGCAGGGAGGGGGGAACACTGAAGCTTTCTTT
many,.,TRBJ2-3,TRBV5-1,CASSLGTVFTDTQYF,TGCGCCAGCAGCTTGGGGACAGTCTTCACAGATACGCAGTATTTT
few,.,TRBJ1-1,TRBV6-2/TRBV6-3,CASTHRRVLDTEAFF,TGTGCCAGCACCCACCGGAGGGTTCTAGACACTGAAGCTTTCTTT
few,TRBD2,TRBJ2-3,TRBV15,CATSRERGGDTQYF,TGTGCCACCAGCAGAGAGCGGGGGGGGGATACGCAGTATTTT
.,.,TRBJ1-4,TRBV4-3,CASSQDLKEKLFF,TGCGCCAGCAGCCAAGATCTCAAGGAAAAACTGTTTTTT
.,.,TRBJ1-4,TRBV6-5,CASRILQGEKLFF,TGTGCCAGCAGGATCCTACAGGGTGAAAAACTGTTTTTT
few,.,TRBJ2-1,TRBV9,CASSVVSNYNEQFF,TGTGCCAGCAGCGTAGTGTCCAACTACAATGAGCAGTTCTTC
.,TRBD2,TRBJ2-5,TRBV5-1,CASSLATSGEETQYF,TGCGCCAGCAGCTTGGCGACTAGCGGGGAAGAGACCCAGTACTTC
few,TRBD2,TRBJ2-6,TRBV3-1,CASSQTGLGYHSGANVLTF,TGTGCCAGCAGCCAAACGGGACTAGGTTATCACTCTGGGGCCAACGTCCTGACTTTC
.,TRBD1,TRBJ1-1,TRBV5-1,CASSWTGGQDTEAFF,TGCGCCAGCAGCTGGACAGGGGGCCAGGACACTGAAGCTTTCTTT
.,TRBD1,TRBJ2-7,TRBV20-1,CSARASPPDRGFYEQYF,TGCAGTGCTAGAGCCTCACCACCGGACAGGGGGTTTTACGAGCAGTACTTC
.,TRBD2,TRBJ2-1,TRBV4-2,CASSQAGGPYNEQFF,TGTGCCAGCAGCCAAGCGGGGGGTCCCTACAATGAGCAGTTCTTC
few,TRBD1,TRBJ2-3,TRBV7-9,CASSSGTGKYF,TGTGCCAGCAGCTCCGGGACAGGGAAGTATTTT
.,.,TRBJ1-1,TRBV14,CASSHAGAGVMNTEAFF,TGTGCCAGCAGCCATGCCGGGGCAGGGGTAATGAACACTGAAGCTTTCTTT
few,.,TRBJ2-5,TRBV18,CASSPVTVQETQYF,TGTGCCAGCTCACCAGTTACGGTCCAAGAGACCCAGTACTTC
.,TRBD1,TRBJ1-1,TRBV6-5,CASSSLRQGGNTEAFF,TGTGCCAGCAGTTCCCTCCGACAGGGGGGGAACACTGAAGCTTTCTTT
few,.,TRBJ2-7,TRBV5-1,CASSLAPVSSSYEQYF,TGCGCCAGCAGCTTGGCCCCTGTGAGTTCCTCCTACGAGCAGTACTTC
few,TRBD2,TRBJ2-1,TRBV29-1,CSDLGLAGGRDEQFF,TGCAGCGACCTAGGACTAGCGGGGGGGCGCGATGAGCAGTTCTTC
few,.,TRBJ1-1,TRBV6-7,CASKGAKARPSKAFF,TGTGCCAGCAAAGGGGCCAAGGCCCGCCCTAGCAAAGCTTTCTTT
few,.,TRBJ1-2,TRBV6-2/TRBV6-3,CASSYGAGAQYGYTF,TGTGCCAGCAGTTACGGGGCAGGGGCGCAATATGGCTACACCTTC
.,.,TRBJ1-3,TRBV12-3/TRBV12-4,CASSLWATGNTIYF,TGTGCCAGCAGTTTATGGGCTACGGGAAACACCATATATTTT
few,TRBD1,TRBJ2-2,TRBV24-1,CATSDLRTGGNTGELFF,TGTGCCACCAGTGACCTCAGGACAGGGGGCAACACCGGGGAGCTGTTTTTT
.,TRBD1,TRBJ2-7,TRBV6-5,CASRPGQDYEQYF,TGTGCCAGCAGACCGGGACAGGACTACGAGCAGTACTTC
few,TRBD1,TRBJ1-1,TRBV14,CASSQDIRGYKNTEAFF,TGTGCCAGCAGCCAAGATATCAGGGGGTATAAGAACACTGAAGCTTTCTTT
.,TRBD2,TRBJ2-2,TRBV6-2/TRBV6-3,CASSYSVRGATTGELFF,TGTGCCAGCAGTTACTCGGTGCGGGGGGCGACTACCGGGGAGCTGTTTTTT
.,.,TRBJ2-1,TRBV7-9,CASSSQGPNEQFF,TGTGCCAGCAGCTCCCAGGGGCCCAATGAGCAGTTCTTC
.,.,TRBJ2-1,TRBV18,CASSPLPEVQVVNEQFF,TGTGCCAGCTCACCACTCCCGGAGGTGCAGGTGGTCAATGAGCAGTTCTTC
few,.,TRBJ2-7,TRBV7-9,CASSLVIYEQYF,TGTGCCAGCAGCTTAGTTATCTACGAGCAGTACTTC
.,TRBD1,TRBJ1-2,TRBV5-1,CASSSIPGTGGYSGGYTF,TGCGCCAGCAGCTCGATTCCCGGGACAGGGGGATATTCTGGTGGCTACACCTTC
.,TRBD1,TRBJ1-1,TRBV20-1,CSAGTGRFPAEAFF,TGCAGTGCTGGGACAGGTAGGTTCCCGGCTGAAGCTTTCTTT
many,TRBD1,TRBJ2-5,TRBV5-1,CASSLLPGGQETQYF,TGCGCCAGCAGCTTGTTGCCAGGGGGCCAAGAGACCCAGTACTTC
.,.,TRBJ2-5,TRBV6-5,CASSYRGETQYF,TGTGCCAGCAGTTACCGGGGGGAGACCCAGTACTTC
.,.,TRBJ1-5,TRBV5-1,CASSLGDLDQPQHF,TGCGCCAGCAGCTTGGGGGACTTAGATCAGCCCCAGCATTTT
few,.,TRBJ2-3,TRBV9,CASSVEPGTDTQYF,TGTGCCAGCAGCGTAGAACCAGGAACAGATACGCAGTATTTT
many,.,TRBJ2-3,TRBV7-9,CASSFGGGTDTQYF,TGTGCCAGCAGCTTTGGAGGGGGCACAGATACGCAGTATTTT
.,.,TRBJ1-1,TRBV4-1,CASTNRAKNTEAFF,TGCGCCAGCACCAACAGGGCCAAGAACACTGAAGCTTTCTTT
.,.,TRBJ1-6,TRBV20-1,CSARLTGRGNSPLHF,TGCAGTGCTAGACTCACAGGCAGAGGGAATTCACCCCTCCACTTT
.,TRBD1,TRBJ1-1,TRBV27,CASSLLLPSTGVNTEAFF,TGTGCCAGCAGTTTACTGTTACCCTCTACAGGGGTGAACACTGAAGCTTTCTTT
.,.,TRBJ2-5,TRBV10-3,CAISDAGREETQYF,TGTGCCATCAGTGATGCCGGGAGAGAAGAGACCCAGTACTTC
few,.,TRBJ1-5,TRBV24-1,CATSDSNQPQHF,TGTGCCACCAGTGATAGCAATCAGCCCCAGCATTTT
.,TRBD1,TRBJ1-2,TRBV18,CASSARTGDYGYTF,TGTGCCAGCTCAGCGAGGACAGGGGACTATGGCTACACCTTC
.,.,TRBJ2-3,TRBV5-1,CASSPGLRTQYF,TGCGCCAGCAGCCCGGGACTGCGTACGCAGTATTTT
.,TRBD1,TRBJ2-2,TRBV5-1,CASSTRGQTTGELFF,TGCGCCAGCAGTACCAGGGGGCAGACCACCGGGGAGCTGTTTTTT
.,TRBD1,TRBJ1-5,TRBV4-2,CASSHAQGESNQPQHF,TGTGCCAGCAGCCATGCCCAGGGGGAAAGCAATCAGCCCCAGCATTTT
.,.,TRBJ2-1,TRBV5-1,CASSLTQPRSYNEQFF,TGCGCCAGCAGCTTGACACAGCCCCGCTCCTACAATGAGCAGTTCTTC
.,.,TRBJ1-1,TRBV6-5,CASSYKMNTEAFF,TGTGCCAGCAGTTACAAAATGAACACTGAAGCTTTCTTT
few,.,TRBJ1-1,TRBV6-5,CASSFYTEAFF,TGTGCCAGCAGTTTCTATACTGAAGCTTTCTTT